These 20 T cell receptor beta chains share one sample of origin, sequenced in a study of T cells in Graves' hyperthyroidism and ophthalmopathy. The CDR3 regions of TCR beta were amplified from RNA transcripts. An initial round of RT-PCR targeting the TCR CDR3 relied on the HTBI primer set. TCRdb reanalysed the multiplex PCR reads using MiXCR and keeps one entry per CDR3 protein. The sample lists fewer than 450,000 distinct CDR3 sequences, roughly 15% occurring once. Sequenced sample: blood. All receptors come from a woman aged 55-70 years with Graves' ophthalmopathy.

This clonotype appeared many times. The chain combines TRBV27 with TRBJ1-5, with D maybe TRBD1 (5 bases). V shed 5 bases and J shed 1 base, with 21 bases lying between them. The CDR3 is 18 residues long. CDR1 MNHEY and CDR2 SMNVEV come from the germline V gene (reference sequence). The CDR3 region has the DNA TGTGCCAGCAGTAGATTTGGGGCAGGAGCGTACAGCAATCAGCCCCAGCATTTT. It yields the protein CASSRFGAGAYSNQPQHF.

This chain links TRBV13 with TRBJ1-5, with unresolved D. The germline CDR1 and CDR2 sequences are PRHDT and FYEKMQ (reference sequence). The CDR3 spans 15 residues. V was clipped by 2 bases and J by 1 base, with 9 bases between them. CDR3 sequence (DNA): TGTGCCAGCAGCTTAAGCCCGGGGAGCAATCAGCCCCAGCATTTT. This sequence encodes CASSLSPGSNQPQHF.

This clonotype was observed a handful of times. The rearrangement uses TRBV5-1 and TRBJ1-1; D is uncertain. This CDR3 comprises 14 residues. Germline V CDR1 and CDR2: SGHRS, YFSETQ. The V and J ends lost 7 bases and 3 bases respectively, with 16 bases between them. This CDR3 reads CASYPGYDYTEAFF. For the CDR3, the DNA is TGCGCCAGCTACCCGGGGTATGACTACACTGAAGCTTTCTTT.

This clonotype appeared many times. This chain joins TRBV12-3 or TRBV12-4 and TRBJ1-5, with 7 bases identical to TRBD1. CDR3 length equals 14 residues. The trim removed 6 bases at V and 9 bases at J, leaving 11 bases unmatched. This chain's CDR3 is CASSHDRDLRPQHF. CDR3 bases: TGTGCCAGCAGCCATGACAGGGACCTTCGGCCCCAGCATTTT.

This clonotype came up once. The chain joins TRBV2 to TRBJ2-2, with D perhaps given as TRBD1 or TRBD2 (5 bases each). Germline lookup yields CDR1 SNHLY and CDR2 FYNNEI. The V and J ends lost 4 bases and 5 bases respectively, with 14 bases between them. The CDR3 contains 15 residues. In DNA form, the CDR3 reads TGTGCCAGCAGTGCATCGGGACGCGTAACCGGGGAGCTGTTTTTT. It codes for CASSASGRVTGELFF.

This clonotype has at least ten counts. V is TRBV3-1 and J is TRBJ2-2; 12 bases are a match to TRBD2. V lost 2 bases and J lost 3; bases outside the gene matches: 10. Germline lookup yields CDR1 LGHDT and CDR2 YNNKEL (reference sequence). The CDR3 consists of 19 residues. The CDR3 loop reads CASSQSIPGLAGYTGELFF. The CDR3 coding sequence is TGTGCCAGCAGCCAAAGCATCCCGGGACTAGCGGGCTACACCGGGGAGCTGTTTTTT. Supplemented by reference TRBV3-1 and TRBJ2-2, the full variable domain reads DTAVSQTPKYLVTQMGNDKSIKCEQNLGHDTMYWYKQDSKKFLKIMFSYNNKELIINETVPNRFSPKSPDKAHLNLHINSLELGDSAVYFCASSQSIPGLAGYTGELFFGEGSRLTVL.

As concerns this clonotype: A read error may account for a junction end that differs from germline. The chain uses TRBV6-1 and TRBJ2-4; TRBD1 or TRBD2 may be the D gene (5 bases each). The germline V gene encodes CDR1 MNHNS and CDR2 SASEGT. The CDR3 spans 14 residues. The CDR3, as DNA: TGTGCCAGCAGTGATTTAGGGGTGGGGACGGCCGTGGACTTC. Translating it yields CASSDLGVGTAVDF.

The chain recombines TRBV24-1 with TRBJ2-2; either TRBD1 or TRBD2 may supply D (6 bases each). V dropped 4 bases and J dropped 5 bases, with 10 bases sitting between them. The CDR3 spans 14 residues. CDR1 is KGHDR, CDR2 SFDVKD, per germline. CDR3 nucleotide sequence: TGTGCCACCAGTGAGGGGGGCTCGACCGGGGAGCTGTTTTTT. Its translation: CATSEGGSTGELFF.

This clonotype has more than one count but fewer than ten. The CDR3 is CSARGTGDTDTQYF. CDR3 sequence (DNA): TGCAGTGCTAGAGGGACTGGAGACACAGATACGCAGTATTTT. The rearrangement joins TRBV20-1 to TRBJ2-3, with D tentatively TRBD2 (5 bases). This CDR3 is built from 14 residues. Between the trimmed V and J ends, which lost 1 base and 2 bases, there was a span of 10 bases. Germline loops: CDR1 DFQATT, CDR2 SNEGSKA (reference sequence).

V and J are TRBV6-2 or TRBV6-3 and TRBJ1-4; D not certain. The CDR3 has 13 amino acids. The germline gives CDR1 MNHEY, CDR2 SVGEGT. V lost 7 bases and J lost 2, with 8 bases in between. This CDR3 reads CASIRTTNEKLFF. CDR3 nucleotides: TGTGCCAGCATTAGGACGACTAATGAAAAACTGTTTTTT.

This clonotype was observed a handful of times. The chain links TRBV6-1 to TRBJ2-3; TRBD1 matches 8 bases. Looked up from germline, CDR1 is MNHNS and CDR2 is SASEGT. The CDR3 runs 13 residues. V dropped 6 bases and J dropped 3; count of bases not matched to a gene: 2. As DNA, the CDR3 is TGTGCCAGCAGCCACAGGGGGACAGATACGCAGTATTTT. This gives the protein CASSHRGTDTQYF.

This clonotype appeared many times. The V gene is TRBV30, the J gene TRBJ1-2; D uncertain. Germline assignment: CDR1 GTSNPN and CDR2 SVGIG (reference sequence). This CDR3 spans 13 amino acids. The V gene lost 3 bases and the J gene lost 2 bases, with 10 bases spanning the gap. The chain's CDR3 is CAWSPGANYGYTF. As DNA, the CDR3 is TGTGCCTGGAGCCCTGGAGCGAACTATGGCTACACCTTC.

On this clonotype: The junction departs from the called germline gene at one end, perhaps through a read error. The rearrangement links TRBV18 to TRBJ2-1; D is uncertain. CDR3 length: 17 residues. CDR1 and CDR2 from the germline V gene are KGHSH and LQKENI. In DNA, the CDR3 is TGTGCCTGCTCACCACTTCGGAGTGCGCATTCCTACAATGAGCAGTTCTTC. Its protein is CACSPLRSAHSYNEQFF.

A remark on this clonotype: This could be a read error, since a much larger clone is one nucleotide away. The CDR3 DNA reads TGCAGCGTTGAAGATTCCAGCGGAGAGACAGATACGCAGTATTTT. Protein sequence: CSVEDSSGETDTQYF. J is TRBJ2-3 and V is TRBV29-1; D is perhaps TRBD2 (5 bases). With 0 bases removed from V and 3 bases from J, the gap between germline ends came to 13 bases. CDR1 and CDR2 from the germline V gene are SQVTM and ANQGSEA. This CDR3 contains 15 residues.

This clonotype showed up many times. The V call is TRBV7-9, the J call TRBJ2-5; D ambiguous. Per germline, CDR1 SEHNR and CDR2 FQNEAQ (reference sequence). With 1 base removed from V and 2 bases from J, the gap between germline ends came to 17 bases. The CDR3 is 17 amino acids. The CDR3 loop reads CASSLGQVLRWQETQYF. The CDR3 region has the DNA TGTGCCAGCAGCTTAGGGCAGGTCCTGAGGTGGCAAGAGACCCAGTACTTC.

This clonotype was found many times. This sequence joins TRBV5-1 and TRBJ1-4; 7 bases match TRBD1. Germline values: CDR1 SGHRS, CDR2 YFSETQ. CDR3 length: 14 amino acids. After removal of 5 bases from V and 3 bases from J, the junction contained 4 bases not matched to a gene. The CDR3 is CASRTGTANEKLFF. Written as DNA, the CDR3 is TGCGCCAGCAGAACCGGGACAGCTAATGAAAAACTGTTTTTT.

This clonotype appeared many times. The chain employs TRBV5-5 and TRBJ2-2; D remains unclear. Germline-derived CDR1 and CDR2 are SGHKS and YYEKEE (reference sequence). CDR3 length: 13 residues. Trimming left V 4 bases short and J 4 bases short, with 8 bases between. This chain's CDR3 is CASSPLGTGELFF. The CDR3 region has the DNA TGTGCCAGCAGCCCTTTGGGCACCGGGGAGCTGTTTTTT.

This chain connects TRBV10-1 to TRBJ2-2; a weak D match, TRBD1 (5 bases). CDR1 is WNHNN and CDR2 is SYGVQD in the germline V gene (reference sequence). The CDR3 is 14 residues long. With 7 bases removed from V and 4 bases from J, the gap between germline ends came to 13 bases. The CDR3 nucleotides read TGCGCCAGCACAGGGAAAATGATCACCGGGGAGCTGTTTTTT. Translating gives CASTGKMITGELFF.

Here the CDR3 DNA reads TGTGCCAGCAGCCAAGTGTCGGGACAGGGGGCTTTCTTT. This encodes CASSQVSGQGAFF. The chain is built from TRBV14 and TRBJ1-1; the match to TRBD1 covers 10 bases. J was trimmed by 11 bases and V by 1 base; bases with no gene match: 4. Germline V gene lookup returns CDR1 SGHDN and CDR2 FVKESK. There are 13 residues in the CDR3.

This chain uses TRBV20-1 with TRBJ2-7; D gene unclear. The CDR3 consists of 10 residues. Trimming cost V 5 bases and J 9 bases, with 11 bases left between them. Per the germline V gene, CDR1 is DFQATT and CDR2 is SNEGSKA (reference sequence). The CDR3 region has the DNA TGCAGTGCTCCCGACGACCCGCAGTACTTC. It codes for CSAPDDPQYF.